A selection of T cell receptor beta chains follows, all from one sample in a study of memory CD4+ T cells and cytomegalovirus serostatus. Data came from immunoSEQ multiplex PCR; TCRdb stores just in-frame clones and leaves some out. Counted here are about 31,000 clones, about 75% occurring once; the ten biggest clones make up 0.5% to 0.65%. The sequenced sample consisted of memory CD4+ T cells from blood. These receptors were taken from an adult in good health and CMV-seronegative. Some clones in this sample may be carry-over from other donors' samples. Both conserved end residues are part of each CDR3. A D gene is named only where the DNA matches it firmly. The listing skips clone size in some rows; elsewhere it reads once, few, many or a size class.

CAWKQANSPLHF	TGTGCCTGGAAACAGGCGAATTCACCCCTCCACTTT	few	TRBV30	TRBJ1-6	-
CASSDGTRVSPLHF	TGTGCCAGCAGCGATGGTACGAGGGTTTCACCCCTCCACTTT	few	TRBV6-1	TRBJ1-6	-
CASSPWGEEQYF	TGTGCCAGCTCACCATGGGGGGAAGAGCAGTACTTC	-	TRBV18	TRBJ2-7	-
CSVAPGLGQGNQPQHF	TGCAGCGTTGCCCCCGGGCTTGGACAGGGAAATCAGCCCCAGCATTTT	-	TRBV29-1	TRBJ1-5	TRBD1
CASSLDRVVAGELFF	TGTGCCAGCAGTTTAGACAGGGTGGTCGCCGGGGAGCTGTTTTTT	-	TRBV27	TRBJ2-2	TRBD1
CASSSRRRAQFNLNNEQFF	TGTGCCAGCAGCTCCCGGAGGCGGGCGCAATTCAACCTCAACAATGAGCAGTTCTTC	once	TRBV7-8	TRBJ2-1	-
CASSALVQGSNKQYF	TGTGCCAGCAGTGCCCTCGTTCAGGGATCTAATAAGCAGTACTTC	-	TRBV6-1	TRBJ2-7	-
CASSFAGRDNEKLFF	TGCGCCAGCAGCTTCGCGGGACGGGATAATGAAAAACTGTTTTTT	few	TRBV5-1	TRBJ1-4	-
CASSRSGDTGANVLTF	TGTGCCAGCAGCCGGTCAGGGGATACTGGGGCCAACGTCCTGACTTTC	-	TRBV7-8	TRBJ2-6	-
CASSLMHGVFFRETQYF	TGTGCCAGCAGCTTAATGCACGGGGTCTTTTTCCGGGAGACCCAGTACTTC	-	TRBV11-3	TRBJ2-5	-
CAWSKDNSNQPQHF	TGTGCCTGGAGTAAGGATAATAGCAATCAGCCCCAGCATTTT	-	TRBV30	TRBJ1-5	-
CASSPGSSGNTIYF	TGTGCCAGCAGTCCAGGGAGCTCTGGAAACACCATATATTTT	-	TRBV27	TRBJ1-3	-
CASSVGNTGELFF	TGTGCCAGCAGTGTGGGGAACACCGGGGAGCTGTTTTTT	-	TRBV2	TRBJ2-2	-
CAWSKYRGNQPQHF	TGTGCCTGGAGTAAATACAGGGGCAATCAGCCCCAGCATTTT	-	TRBV30	TRBJ1-5	-
CASSGIRVSNQPQHF	TGTGCCAGCAGTGGCATCAGGGTGAGCAATCAGCCCCAGCATTTT	-	TRBV28	TRBJ1-5	-
CASSEYVGLAYEQFF	TGCGCCAGCAGTGAGTATGTGGGACTAGCATATGAGCAGTTCTTC	-	TRBV10-1	TRBJ2-1	TRBD2
CASSIGDVGGNYGYTF	TGCGCCAGCAGCATTGGGGACGTCGGGGGGAACTATGGCTACACCTTC	-	TRBV5-1	TRBJ1-2	-
CASRIREAGGPDTQYF	TGCGCCAGCAGGATTAGGGAAGCGGGGGGGCCAGATACGCAGTATTTT	-	TRBV4-1	TRBJ2-3	TRBD2
CASSPGQENTGELFF	TGTGCCAGCAGCCCTGGACAGGAGAACACCGGGGAGCTGTTTTTT	-	TRBV7-8	TRBJ2-2	TRBD1
CAISETPSSYEQYF	TGTGCCATCAGTGAGACTCCAAGCTCCTACGAGCAGTACTTC	once	TRBV10-3	TRBJ2-7	-
CAWRELLGVGYGYTF	TGTGCCTGGAGAGAACTCCTTGGAGTCGGATATGGCTACACCTTC	-	TRBV30	TRBJ1-2	-
CASRERAAGELFF	TGCGCCAGCAGGGAACGAGCCGCCGGGGAGCTGTTTTTT	medium-sized	TRBV10-1	TRBJ2-2	-
CASSPLGGQSYGYTF	TGCGCCAGCAGCCCATTAGGGGGACAGAGCTATGGCTACACCTTC	-	TRBV5-1	TRBJ1-2	TRBD1
CASSAGQGAVQPQHF	TGTGCCAGCAGTGCCGGACAGGGGGCGGTTCAGCCCCAGCATTTT	few	TRBV25-1	TRBJ1-5	TRBD1
CASFGQETQYF	TGTGCCAGCTTCGGCCAAGAGACCCAGTACTTC	-	TRBV6-5	TRBJ2-5	-
CASSLVVTGNTGELFF	TGTGCCAGCAGCTTGGTGGTGACAGGGAACACCGGGGAGCTGTTTTTT	-	TRBV5-5	TRBJ2-2	-
CASSVGPLWETQYF	TGTGCCAGCAGCGTAGGTCCCTTGTGGGAGACCCAGTACTTC	-	TRBV5-6	TRBJ2-5	-
CAISSPLGDRDYGYTF	TGTGCCATCAGTTCCCCCTTAGGGGACAGGGACTATGGCTACACCTTC	-	TRBV10-3	TRBJ1-2	TRBD1
CASSSGTSGGTQYF	TGCGCCAGCAGCTCTGGGACGTCGGGGGGGACCCAGTACTTC	-	TRBV5-1	TRBJ2-5	TRBD2
CASSVVPGRGYTF	TGTGCCAGCAGCGTAGTCCCAGGGAGGGGCTACACCTTC	-	TRBV9	TRBJ1-2	-
CASSPKTDSYNEQFF	TGTGCCAGCTCACCAAAGACGGACAGCTACAATGAGCAGTTCTTC	-	TRBV18	TRBJ2-1	-
CASSLVQGTLGGSPLHF	TGTGCCAGCAGCTTAGTCCAGGGCACGCTTGGGGGGTCACCCCTCCACTTT	-	TRBV7-9	TRBJ1-6	-
CAWRPGAYNSPLHF	TGTGCCTGGAGACCTGGGGCCTATAATTCACCCCTCCACTTT	-	TRBV30	TRBJ1-6	-
CASMTDRVRNQPQHF	TGTGCCAGCATGACGGACAGGGTTCGTAATCAGCCCCAGCATTTT	-	TRBV6-1	TRBJ1-5	TRBD1
CASSNTGQGRNEQFF	TGTGCCAGCAGTAATACGGGACAGGGGCGAAATGAGCAGTTCTTC	few	TRBV6-1	TRBJ2-1	TRBD1
CASRGLTGEHTEAFF	TGTGCCAGCAGGGGTTTAACAGGCGAACACACTGAAGCTTTCTTT	-	TRBV5-5	TRBJ1-1	-
CASSYSVTSYEQYF	TGTGCCAGCAGTTACTCCGTGACCTCCTACGAGCAGTACTTC	-	TRBV6-6	TRBJ2-7	-
CAYRDRGPRFYGYTF	TGTGCCTACCGGGACAGGGGGCCCAGGTTCTATGGCTACACCTTC	-	TRBV30	TRBJ1-2	TRBD1
CASSQDWPGQTFTNYGYTF	TGCGCCAGCAGCCAAGATTGGCCGGGACAGACTTTCACTAACTATGGCTACACCTTC	-	TRBV4-3	TRBJ1-2	TRBD1
CAWSRGSVNQPQHF	TGTGCCTGGAGTAGGGGTTCGGTCAATCAGCCCCAGCATTTT	-	TRBV30	TRBJ1-5	-